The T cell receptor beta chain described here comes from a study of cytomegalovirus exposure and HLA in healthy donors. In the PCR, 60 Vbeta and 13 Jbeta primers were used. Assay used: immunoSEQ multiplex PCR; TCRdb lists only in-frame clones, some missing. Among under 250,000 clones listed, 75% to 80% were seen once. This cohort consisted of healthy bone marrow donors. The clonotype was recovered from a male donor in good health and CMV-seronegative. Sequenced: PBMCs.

The CDR3 DNA is TGTGCCAGCTCACCAGCGGGCACCTCCTGGGTAGATACGCAGTATTTT. Translated: CASSPAGTSWVDTQYF. The V gene is TRBV18, the J gene TRBJ2-3; possible D gene TRBD2, 5 bases. Germline V CDR1 and CDR2: KGHSH, LQKENI. The CDR3 covers 16 residues. V lost 2 bases, J lost 5 bases, and 17 bases lay in between.